This T cell receptor beta chain was observed in a study of shared clonotypes between healthy human individuals. Samples underwent the assay at deep level. Under the authors' procedure: ImmunoSEQ junction-only sequences lacked quality scores, so their filtering differed. The repertoire was sequenced with immunoSEQ multiplex PCR; TCRdb's copy has only in-frame clones and lacks some. Clonal size and the V and J genes are those of that table, whereas D and trimming came from the DNA. The repertoire holds 1.5 million to 2.5 million clones, with around 96% as singletons. In the naive CD8 group, cells lacked CD45RO and were positively selected for CCR7, so terminally differentiated effector memory CD45RA+ cells were left out. CDR3 size: 17 residues. Germline trimming cut 6 bases from V and 5 bases from J; bases unmatched to any gene: 18. CDR1 is MNHEY, CDR2 SMNVEV, per germline (reference sequence).

The sequenced material came from naive CD8+ T cells sorted from blood. This clonotype was obtained from a man aged 18 to 29 in good health. V usage is TRBV27 and J usage is TRBJ2-5; 7 nucleotides line up with TRBD1. The CDR3 DNA follows: TGTGCCAGCAGCCCCCTCGGCCCTCTGGGGACAGCGGAGACCCAGTACTTC. It is translated as CASSPLGPLGTAETQYF.